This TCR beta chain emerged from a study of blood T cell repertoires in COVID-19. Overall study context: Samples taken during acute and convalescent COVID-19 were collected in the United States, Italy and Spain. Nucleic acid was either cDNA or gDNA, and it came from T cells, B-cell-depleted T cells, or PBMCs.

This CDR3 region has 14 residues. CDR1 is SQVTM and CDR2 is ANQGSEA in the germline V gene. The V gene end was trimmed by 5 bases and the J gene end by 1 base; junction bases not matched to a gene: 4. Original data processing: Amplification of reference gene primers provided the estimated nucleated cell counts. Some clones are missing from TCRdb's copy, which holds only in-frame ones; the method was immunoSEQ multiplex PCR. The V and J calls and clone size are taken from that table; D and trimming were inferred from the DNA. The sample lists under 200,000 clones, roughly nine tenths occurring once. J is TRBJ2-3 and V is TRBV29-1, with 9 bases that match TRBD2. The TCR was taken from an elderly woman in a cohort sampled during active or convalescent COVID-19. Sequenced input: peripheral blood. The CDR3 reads CSVSREGGTDTQYF. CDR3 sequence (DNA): TGCAGCGTTTCGCGGGAGGGCGGCACAGATACGCAGTATTTT.